The text below deals with one T cell receptor beta chain. The CDR3 has 12 residues. V lost 3 bases, J lost 10 bases, and 12 bases lay in between. Germline CDR1 LGHDT, CDR2 YNNKEL (reference sequence). Sequencing was performed with immunoSEQ multiplex PCR; in TCRdb, only in-frame clones are kept and a portion is missing. Among about 340,000 clones listed, around nine tenths were seen once. This specimen comes from a study of blood T cell repertoires in COVID-19. Study information: T cells, B-cell-depleted T cells, or PBMCs supplied cDNA or gDNA.

This sequence joins TRBV3-1 (or the pseudogene TRBV3-2) and TRBJ1-1, with D unclear. The TCR originated in a young woman who had recovered from COVID-19. Sequencing was carried out using peripheral blood. The CDR3 DNA is TGTGCCAGCAGCCACCCGGAGGGAGGAGCTTTCTTT. It codes for CASSHPEGGAFF.